The T cell receptor (beta chain) under discussion was sequenced for a study of blood T cell repertoires in COVID-19. Study at large: COVID-19 samples from acute and convalescent phases originated in the United States, Italy and Spain. T cells, B-cell-depleted T cells, or PBMCs supplied cDNA or gDNA.

Study processing details: Amplified reference gene primers provided the basis for estimating nucleated cell counts. Clones were read by immunoSEQ multiplex PCR, and TCRdb kept only the in-frame ones, dropping some. D and trimming come from the DNA, and the V and J calls and clone size come from that table. The sample records approximately 100,000 clones, 70% to 90% being singletons. CDR1 and CDR2 (germline): SGHRS, YFSETQ. The CDR3 runs 18 residues. Unmatched junction bases numbered 15, after V lost 0 bases and J lost 5 bases. V and J are TRBV5-1 and TRBJ2-5; 8 bases align to TRBD1. This sequence originates from a woman aged 60-75 years with acute or convalescent COVID-19. Sequencing was performed on peripheral blood. The CDR3 protein is CASSLGRTGYSLSETQYF. The CDR3 DNA reads TGCGCCAGCAGCTTGGGTCGGACAGGGTATTCTCTGTCGGAGACCCAGTACTTC.